These 32 T cell receptor beta chains came from one sample sequenced in a study of shared clonotypes between healthy human individuals. Selected positively for CCR7 and CD45RO-negative, naive CD8 cells excluded terminally differentiated effector memory CD45RA+ cells. The table came from immunoSEQ multiplex PCR; TCRdb's copy has only in-frame clones and leaves some out. The repertoire holds about 2 million clones, 85% to 95% seen once, with approximately 1.2% in the top ten. The sequenced material came from naive CD8+ T cells sorted from blood. These receptors were obtained from a man aged 18 to 35 in good health.

This chain uses TRBV29-1 with TRBJ1-5; D ambiguous. The V end was cut by 3 bases, the J end by 9 bases, with 9 bases between. The CDR3 spans 11 residues. Germline CDR1 SQVTM, CDR2 ANQGSEA. CDR3 residues: CSVDGGSPQHF. CDR3 sequence (DNA): TGCAGCGTTGACGGAGGGTCGCCCCAGCATTTT.

The chain employs TRBV28 and TRBJ2-5, with D possibly being TRBD2 (5 bases). Germline CDR1 reads MDHEN; CDR2 reads SYDVKM. The CDR3 totals 11 residues. V dropped 8 bases and J dropped 7 bases, with 11 bases sitting between them. As DNA, the CDR3 is TGTGCCAGCGGGTCAGGAGGGACCCAGTACTTC. Encoded protein: CASGSGGTQYF. The entire variable domain, with the rest obtained from reference TRBV28 and TRBJ2-5, is as follows: DVKVTQSSRYLVKRTGEKVFLECVQDMDHENMFWYRQDPGLGLRLIYFSYDVKMKEKGDIPEGYSVSREKKERFSLILESASTNQTSMYLCASGSGGTQYFGPGTRLLVL.

This rearrangement joins TRBV9 to TRBJ2-1, with a possible D match to TRBD1 (5 bases). Germline-derived CDR1 and CDR2 are SGDLS and YYNGEE. This CDR3 comprises 15 residues. Trimming took 0 bases from V and 3 from J, leaving 10 bases between them. In DNA form, the CDR3 reads TGTGCCAGCAGCGTAGAAGGGGCCGTCTACAATGAGCAGTTCTTC. It encodes CASSVEGAVYNEQFF. Using reference TRBV9 and TRBJ2-1 for the parts outside the CDR3, the full variable domain is DSGVTQTPKHLITATGQRVTLRCSPRSGDLSVYWYQQSLDQGLQFLIQYYNGEERAKGNILERFSAQQFPDLHSELNLSSLELGDSALYFCASSVEGAVYNEQFFGPGTRLTVL.

CDR3 in amino acids: CASSESGGAGETQYF. The CDR3 DNA is TGCGCCAGCAGTGAGTCTGGTGGGGCGGGCGAGACCCAGTACTTC. This rearrangement joins TRBV10-2 to TRBJ2-5; D tentatively reads TRBD1 or TRBD2 (5 bases each). The CDR3 loop spans 15 amino acids. Germline V gives CDR1 WSHSY, CDR2 SAAADI. The V end was cut by 0 bases, the J end by 5 bases, with 13 bases between.

The rearrangement joins TRBV4-1 to TRBJ2-7; D not certain. The germline V gene encodes CDR1 MGHRA and CDR2 YSYEKL. This CDR3 contains 15 residues. V lost 3 bases, J lost 0 bases, and 12 bases lay in between. CDR3 nucleotides: TGCGCCAGCAGCCAGAGACCCAGTACCTCCTACGAGCAGTACTTC. Translation: CASSQRPSTSYEQYF.

The rearrangement joins TRBV28 to TRBJ2-1; D is possibly TRBD2 (5 bases). The germline V gene encodes CDR1 MDHEN and CDR2 SYDVKM. There are 14 residues in the CDR3. The V end lost 6 bases, the J end lost 0 bases, and 9 bases lay between the germline ends. CDR3 bases: TGTGCCAGCAGAGGGAGTAGCTCCTACAATGAGCAGTTCTTC. Translated, it gives CASRGSSSYNEQFF.

J is TRBJ2-5 and V is TRBV13; no clear D gene. V lost 4 bases, J lost 5 bases, and 11 bases lay in between. Per the germline V gene, CDR1 is PRHDT and CDR2 is FYEKMQ (reference sequence). The CDR3 has 13 residues. The CDR3 DNA sequence: TGTGCCAGCAGCTCGCCAGTTTTCGAGACCCAGTACTTC. Translated, it gives CASSSPVFETQYF.

The chain is built from TRBV30 and TRBJ2-6, with D unclear. The CDR3 has 12 amino acids. Trimming pared 2 bases from V and 4 bases from J, leaving 3 bases between. Germline-derived CDR1 and CDR2 are GTSNPN and SVGIG (reference sequence). DNA of the CDR3: TGTGCCTGGAGTTGGGGGGCCAACGTCCTGACTTTC. It specifies CAWSWGANVLTF.

The chain uses TRBV11-2 and TRBJ2-2; the D gene is possibly TRBD1 (5 bases). Germline-derived CDR1 and CDR2 are SGHAT and FQNNGV. V lost 2 bases, J lost 4 bases, and 11 bases lay in between. CDR3 size: 15 residues. CDR3 sequence reads: CASSLTWGGTGELFF. The CDR3 DNA reads as TGTGCCAGCAGCTTAACGTGGGGCGGCACCGGGGAGCTGTTTTTT. Drawing the rest from reference TRBV11-2 and TRBJ2-2, the complete variable domain is EAGVAQSPRYKIIEKRQSVAFWCNPISGHATLYWYQQILGQGPKLLIQFQNNGVVDDSQLPKDRFSAERLKGVDSTLKIQPAKLEDSAVYLCASSLTWGGTGELFFGEGSRLTVL.

This rearrangement joins TRBV5-4 to TRBJ2-1; D might be TRBD1 (5 bases). V shed 1 base and J shed 9 bases, with 14 bases lying between them. Germline V gene lookup returns CDR1 SGHNT and CDR2 YYREEE (reference sequence). The CDR3 is 14 amino acids. The DNA of the CDR3 is TGTGCCAGCAGCTTGCTTAGTAGGACACCTGAGCAGTTCTTC. Its translation is CASSLLSRTPEQFF.

With respect to this clone: Other DNA sequences within the sample encode an identical CDR3. The genes are TRBV5-4 and TRBJ2-1; D could derive from TRBD1 or TRBD2 (5 bases each). The V and J ends lost 5 bases and 4 bases respectively, with 10 bases between them. The CDR3 is 13 residues long. From germline, CDR1 is SGHNT and CDR2 YYREEE (reference sequence). Here the CDR3 reads CASRQDSYNEQFF. In DNA form, the CDR3 reads TGTGCCAGCAGACAGGACTCTTACAATGAGCAGTTCTTC.

This clone was recorded a few times. This specimen includes other DNA sequences encoding the same CDR3. V is TRBV2 and J is TRBJ1-3, with D uncertain. Deletions cut 3 bases from V and 0 bases from J, with 9 bases between. The CDR3 extends over 15 amino acids. Germline CDR1 reads SNHLY; CDR2 reads FYNNEI. CDR3 sequence reads: CASSEGSFSGNTIYF. The CDR3 bases are TGTGCCAGCAGTGAGGGCAGCTTCTCTGGAAACACCATATATTTT.

The J gene is TRBJ2-3, the V gene TRBV10-1, with 8 bases lining up with TRBD2. Looked up from germline, CDR1 is WNHNN and CDR2 is SYGVQD (reference sequence). This CDR3 has 17 amino acids. After removal of 0 bases from V and 5 bases from J, the junction contained 10 bases not matched to a gene. The CDR3 coding sequence is TGCGCCAGCAGTGAGTCGGCCGGGGGGGGGCTTGGAGATACGCAGTATTTT. Residues: CASSESAGGGLGDTQYF.

The V and J genes are TRBV27 and TRBJ2-7; 8 positions agree with TRBD2. Germline-derived CDR1 and CDR2 are MNHEY and SMNVEV (reference sequence). The CDR3 runs 14 residues. J gave up 6 bases and V 3 bases, and 7 bases lay outside the gene matches. The CDR3 DNA reads TGTGCCAGCAGTTTCGGGCCGGGGGGGTTCGAGCAGTACTTC. Protein: CASSFGPGGFEQYF.

The genes are TRBV19 and TRBJ1-3, with 9 bases matching TRBD1. The CDR3 totals 16 residues. CDR1 LNHDA and CDR2 SQIVND come from the germline V gene (reference sequence). With 5 bases clipped from V and 5 bases from J, the junction kept 10 bases outside the gene matches. The CDR3 bases are TGTGCCAGTAGTTCTCACCCCGGGACAGGGAGAAACACCATATATTTT. Residues: CASSSHPGTGRNTIYF.

This chain joins TRBV27 and TRBJ2-7, with 8 bases fitting TRBD2. CDR3 length equals 14 residues. Trimming took 6 bases from V and 4 from J; bases not matched to a gene: 8. The V gene's germline CDR1 is MNHEY and CDR2 SMNVEV (reference sequence). Here the CDR3 DNA reads TGTGCCAGCAGCCAAAGCGGGAGTGTGTACGAGCAGTACTTC. Its protein is CASSQSGSVYEQYF.

The rearrangement uses TRBV4-2 and TRBJ1-4; D unresolved. V was pared by 0 bases and J by 0 bases, with 5 bases between. There are 15 residues in the CDR3. Germline V gene sequence: CDR1 LGHNA, CDR2 YNFKEQ. For the CDR3, the DNA is TGTGCCAGCAGCCAAGACGATTCAACTAATGAAAAACTGTTTTTT. It translates to CASSQDDSTNEKLFF.

V gene TRBV18 combines with J gene TRBJ2-5; 9 bases fit TRBD1. The ends lost 4 bases at V and 4 bases at J; junction bases unmatched: 7. The CDR3 runs to 15 residues. The V gene's germline CDR1 is KGHSH and CDR2 LQKENI. The CDR3 DNA is TGTGCCAGCTCACAATACAGGGGGCGAGGAGAGACCCAGTACTTC. It specifies CASSQYRGRGETQYF.

This chain uses TRBV30 with TRBJ2-3; D might be TRBD1 or TRBD2, each matching 6 bases. CDR3 length: 17 residues. With 0 bases removed from V and 3 bases from J, the gap between germline ends came to 19 bases. Germline V lookup: CDR1 GTSNPN, CDR2 SVGIG (reference sequence). The CDR3 DNA reads as TGTGCCTGGAGTGTACGCCTGGGGGGCGCGGATACAGATACGCAGTATTTT. Translated: CAWSVRLGGADTDTQYF.

Concerning this clone itself: Other nucleotide sequences in the sample specify the same CDR3. V is TRBV28 and J is TRBJ2-3, with 11 bases aligning to TRBD2. V was pared by 3 bases and J by 6 bases, with 5 bases of the junction left unmatched. The CDR3 length is 15 residues. Germline V CDR1 and CDR2: MDHEN, SYDVKM. CDR3 bases: TGTGCCAGCAGTTTCACTAGCGGGGGTGCTGATACGCAGTATTTT. It translates to CASSFTSGGADTQYF. Full variable domain (rest looked up from reference TRBV28 and TRBJ2-3): DVKVTQSSRYLVKRTGEKVFLECVQDMDHENMFWYRQDPGLGLRLIYFSYDVKMKEKGDIPEGYSVSREKKERFSLILESASTNQTSMYLCASSFTSGGADTQYFGPGTRLTVL.

The chain uses TRBV14 and TRBJ2-7; D is unresolved. CDR3 length: 13 amino acids. Deletions cut 0 bases from V and 3 bases from J, with 6 bases between. The germline V gene has CDR1 SGHDN and CDR2 FVKESK. This CDR3 is CASSQDHHYEQYF. The CDR3 DNA sequence: TGTGCCAGCAGCCAAGACCACCACTACGAGCAGTACTTC.

A remark on this clone: Other DNA sequences in the same sample also yield this CDR3. This chain joins TRBV9 and TRBJ1-4; D possibly corresponds to TRBD1 (6 bases). V lost 2 bases and J lost 7, with 12 bases in between. Germline-derived CDR1 and CDR2 are SGDLS and YYNGEE. This CDR3 is 14 amino acids long. The CDR3 reads CASSVQGLGEKLFF. CDR3 DNA sequence: TGTGCCAGCAGCGTTCAGGGGTTGGGTGAAAAACTGTTTTTT.

This clone was seen a single time. V gene TRBV4-1 combines with J gene TRBJ2-7, with 7 bases fitting TRBD1. The CDR3 loop spans 14 amino acids. Germline values: CDR1 MGHRA, CDR2 YSYEKL. The ends lost 0 bases at V and 5 bases at J; junction bases unmatched: 4. For the CDR3, the DNA is TGCGCCAGCAGCCAAGATACAGGGGCAGACGAGCAGTACTTC. Translating it yields CASSQDTGADEQYF.

This chain joins TRBV2 and TRBJ2-7, with D possibly TRBD1 on 5 matching bases. This CDR3 is built from 15 residues. The V gene lost 2 bases and the J gene lost 0 bases, with 11 bases spanning the gap. Germline V lookup: CDR1 SNHLY, CDR2 FYNNEI. The CDR3 DNA reads TGTGCCAGCAGTGAAATGAGACAGCCCTCCTACGAGCAGTACTTC. Translation: CASSEMRQPSYEQYF.

Of note for this clone: The sample carries other DNA sequences with the same CDR3. The J gene is TRBJ2-7, the V gene TRBV5-4; 9 bases match TRBD1. Germline CDR1 and CDR2: SGHNT and YYREEE (reference sequence). This CDR3 comprises 14 residues. The V gene end was trimmed by 1 base and the J gene end by 3 bases; junction bases not matched to a gene: 2. The CDR3, as DNA: TGTGCCAGCAGCTTGACAGGGGGCGACTACGAGCAGTACTTC. Translation: CASSLTGGDYEQYF.

The chain carries TRBV13 and TRBJ2-7, with 15 bases fitting TRBD2. Trimming at V came to 4 bases and at J to 3 bases, leaving 4 bases not matched to a gene. Germline V gives CDR1 PRHDT, CDR2 FYEKMQ (reference sequence). This CDR3 is built from 16 residues. The CDR3 DNA reads TGTGCCAGCAGCTCTGGGACTAGCGGGAGGTTCTACGAGCAGTACTTC. Translating gives CASSSGTSGRFYEQYF. Full variable domain (rest looked up from reference TRBV13 and TRBJ2-7): AAGVIQSPRHLIKEKRETATLKCYPIPRHDTVYWYQQGPGQDPQFLISFYEKMQSDKGSIPDRFSAQQFSDYHSELNMSSLELGDSALYFCASSSGTSGRFYEQYFGPGTRLTVT.

This clone was seen a few times. V and J are TRBV5-1 and TRBJ2-3; the D is unclear. CDR1 is SGHRS, CDR2 YFSETQ, per germline. The CDR3 covers 12 residues. Trimming left V 3 bases short and J 2 bases short, with 4 bases between. CDR3 bases: TGCGCCAGCAGCTGGGACACAGATACGCAGTATTTT. Translated, it gives CASSWDTDTQYF.

This sequence joins TRBV28 and TRBJ2-3; TRBD1 aligns across 8 bases. Trimming took 10 bases from V and 1 from J; bases not matched to a gene: 7. Germline V gene lookup returns CDR1 MDHEN and CDR2 SYDVKM. CDR3 length: 14 residues. CDR3 loop: CATSPGQGTDTQYF. DNA for the CDR3: TGTGCCACCTCACCGGGACAGGGCACAGATACGCAGTATTTT.

V is TRBV25-1 and J is TRBJ1-1; possibly TRBD1 for D (5 bases). Trimming removed 1 base from V and 3 bases from J, with 15 bases in between. This CDR3 is built from 16 residues. From germline, CDR1 is MGHDK and CDR2 SYGVNS. Here the CDR3 reads CASSEFPGGADTEAFF. For the CDR3, the DNA is TGTGCCAGCAGTGAATTCCCAGGTGGGGCGGACACTGAAGCTTTCTTT.

The rearrangement uses TRBV25-1 and TRBJ2-4, with a weak D call TRBD2 (5 bases). The CDR3 runs 14 residues. The V end was cut by 6 bases, the J end by 3 bases, with 12 bases between. Germline V gives CDR1 MGHDK, CDR2 SYGVNS. This CDR3 reads CASSDGEIKNIQYF. DNA of the CDR3: TGTGCCAGCAGCGACGGGGAAATCAAAAACATTCAGTACTTC.

This chain connects TRBV4-1 to TRBJ2-7; TRBD1 agrees at 8 bases. Germline CDR1 and CDR2: MGHRA and YSYEKL. The CDR3 runs 15 residues. The trim removed 0 bases at V and 4 bases at J, leaving 5 bases unmatched. This CDR3 is CASSQESTGAYEQYF. The DNA for the CDR3 is TGCGCCAGCAGCCAAGAGTCGACAGGGGCATACGAGCAGTACTTC.

This clone was seen a few times. The CDR3 sequence is CASSPEGRELGDTQYF. The CDR3 coding sequence is TGTGCCAGCAGCCCGGAGGGGCGGGAGCTAGGAGATACGCAGTATTTT. The rearrangement links TRBV5-4 to TRBJ2-3; TRBD2 matches 7 bases. CDR1 SGHNT and CDR2 YYREEE come from the germline V gene (reference sequence). The CDR3 length is 16 residues. The V segment lost 4 bases and the J segment 5 bases; nucleotides outside the gene matches: 13.